This passage covers 5 T cell receptor beta chains from one sample sequenced in a study of low-dose radiotherapy and immunotherapy resistance in tumors. TRAV- and TRBV-specific primers were used for first-strand cDNA, which covered alpha and beta chains. A roughly 20-cycle PCR with a constant-region primer and V-primer adapter amplified TCRs. TCRdb reanalysed the reads using MiXCR and keeps one entry per CDR3 protein. This sample has 11,000 to 15,000 distinct CDR3 sequences; roughly 75% occur once, and the top ten carry 4.5% to 5%. The receptors derive from a human donor with advanced metastatic prostate, ovarian, gallbladder or colorectal cancer (not recorded which). This table probably holds off-target reads from a library built for another chain.

The chain joins TRBV6-5 to TRBJ2-7; D gene ambiguous. The CDR3 totals 14 residues. V gave up 0 bases and J gave up 7 bases, with 13 bases separating them. Germline V gives CDR1 MNHEY, CDR2 SVGAGI. The CDR3 here is CASSYSRTAREQYF. CDR3 DNA sequence: TGTGCCAGCAGTTACTCGAGAACAGCGCGGGAGCAGTACTTC.

V usage is TRBV5-1 and J usage is TRBJ2-1; D remains ambiguous. From germline, CDR1 is SGHRS and CDR2 YFSETQ. The germline V and J ends were trimmed by 4 bases and 8 bases, with 10 bases remaining between them. The length of the CDR3 is 12 residues. In DNA form, the CDR3 reads TGCGCCAGCAGCCGTAAAGAGTATGAGCAGTTCTTC. Its translation: CASSRKEYEQFF.

This clonotype was observed a few times. The chain carries TRBV7-2 and TRBJ2-2; TRBD2 matches at 8 bases. The CDR3 contains 16 residues. CDR1 SGHTA and CDR2 FQGNSA come from the germline V gene. The V gene end was trimmed by 4 bases and the J gene end by 1 base; junction bases not matched to a gene: 5. The CDR3 region has the DNA TGTGCCAGCAGCTCTCCAGCGGGGGTGAACACCGGGGAGCTGTTTTTT. Amino acid sequence: CASSSPAGVNTGELFF.

The chain combines TRBV10-3 with TRBJ2-1; 12 bases map to TRBD2. J was trimmed by 9 bases and V by 6 bases; bases with no gene match: 6. This CDR3 has 14 residues. From germline, CDR1 is ENHRY and CDR2 SYGVKD. The CDR3 bases are TGTGCCATCAGACCCCTAGCGGGGGGGCCTGAGCAGTTCTTC. This encodes CAIRPLAGGPEQFF.

This rearrangement joins TRBV27 to TRBJ2-3; D unclear. Germline values: CDR1 MNHEY, CDR2 SMNVEV (reference sequence). The V gene lost 4 bases and the J gene lost 4 bases, with 12 bases spanning the gap. This CDR3 is built from 14 residues. CDR3: CASSWEGQADTQYF. CDR3 nucleotide sequence: TGTGCCAGCAGTTGGGAAGGGCAGGCAGATACGCAGTATTTT.